This T cell receptor beta chain was sequenced for a study of T cell clonotyping in hematopoietic cell transplantation. Notes on the study in general: No sorting was done, leaving CD4 and CD8 contributions mixed. At the given depth, recipient repertoires were over 97% de novo clonotypes. Recipient TCR diversity dropped after transplant; expanded clonotypes rose from day 30 to 180.

Regarding this clone: What it binds is not known.

The CDR3 contains 13 residues. With V trimmed by 6 bases and J by 5 bases, 5 bases remained unmatched. Germline-derived CDR1 and CDR2 are SQVTM and ANQGSEA. Repertoires were generated with immunoSEQ multiplex PCR, while TCRdb's copy carries only in-frame clones and drops some. The profile shows some 13,000 clones, approximately 83% of them singletons. The time point denotes: recipient sample about 28 days before transplant, after cytoreduction. Samples: about 28 days before transplant, then days 30, 100 and 180 after. The receptor was derived from a man in his sixties with acute myeloid leukemia. Some clones in this sample may be carry-over from other donors' samples. The sample was peripheral blood mononuclear cells, taken before stem cell transplant. The V gene is TRBV29-1, the J gene TRBJ2-3, with TRBD1 matching 10 bases. The CDR3 region has the DNA TGCAGCGTCCTCGACAGGGGGCAAGATACGCAGTATTTT. Residues: CSVLDRGQDTQYF.